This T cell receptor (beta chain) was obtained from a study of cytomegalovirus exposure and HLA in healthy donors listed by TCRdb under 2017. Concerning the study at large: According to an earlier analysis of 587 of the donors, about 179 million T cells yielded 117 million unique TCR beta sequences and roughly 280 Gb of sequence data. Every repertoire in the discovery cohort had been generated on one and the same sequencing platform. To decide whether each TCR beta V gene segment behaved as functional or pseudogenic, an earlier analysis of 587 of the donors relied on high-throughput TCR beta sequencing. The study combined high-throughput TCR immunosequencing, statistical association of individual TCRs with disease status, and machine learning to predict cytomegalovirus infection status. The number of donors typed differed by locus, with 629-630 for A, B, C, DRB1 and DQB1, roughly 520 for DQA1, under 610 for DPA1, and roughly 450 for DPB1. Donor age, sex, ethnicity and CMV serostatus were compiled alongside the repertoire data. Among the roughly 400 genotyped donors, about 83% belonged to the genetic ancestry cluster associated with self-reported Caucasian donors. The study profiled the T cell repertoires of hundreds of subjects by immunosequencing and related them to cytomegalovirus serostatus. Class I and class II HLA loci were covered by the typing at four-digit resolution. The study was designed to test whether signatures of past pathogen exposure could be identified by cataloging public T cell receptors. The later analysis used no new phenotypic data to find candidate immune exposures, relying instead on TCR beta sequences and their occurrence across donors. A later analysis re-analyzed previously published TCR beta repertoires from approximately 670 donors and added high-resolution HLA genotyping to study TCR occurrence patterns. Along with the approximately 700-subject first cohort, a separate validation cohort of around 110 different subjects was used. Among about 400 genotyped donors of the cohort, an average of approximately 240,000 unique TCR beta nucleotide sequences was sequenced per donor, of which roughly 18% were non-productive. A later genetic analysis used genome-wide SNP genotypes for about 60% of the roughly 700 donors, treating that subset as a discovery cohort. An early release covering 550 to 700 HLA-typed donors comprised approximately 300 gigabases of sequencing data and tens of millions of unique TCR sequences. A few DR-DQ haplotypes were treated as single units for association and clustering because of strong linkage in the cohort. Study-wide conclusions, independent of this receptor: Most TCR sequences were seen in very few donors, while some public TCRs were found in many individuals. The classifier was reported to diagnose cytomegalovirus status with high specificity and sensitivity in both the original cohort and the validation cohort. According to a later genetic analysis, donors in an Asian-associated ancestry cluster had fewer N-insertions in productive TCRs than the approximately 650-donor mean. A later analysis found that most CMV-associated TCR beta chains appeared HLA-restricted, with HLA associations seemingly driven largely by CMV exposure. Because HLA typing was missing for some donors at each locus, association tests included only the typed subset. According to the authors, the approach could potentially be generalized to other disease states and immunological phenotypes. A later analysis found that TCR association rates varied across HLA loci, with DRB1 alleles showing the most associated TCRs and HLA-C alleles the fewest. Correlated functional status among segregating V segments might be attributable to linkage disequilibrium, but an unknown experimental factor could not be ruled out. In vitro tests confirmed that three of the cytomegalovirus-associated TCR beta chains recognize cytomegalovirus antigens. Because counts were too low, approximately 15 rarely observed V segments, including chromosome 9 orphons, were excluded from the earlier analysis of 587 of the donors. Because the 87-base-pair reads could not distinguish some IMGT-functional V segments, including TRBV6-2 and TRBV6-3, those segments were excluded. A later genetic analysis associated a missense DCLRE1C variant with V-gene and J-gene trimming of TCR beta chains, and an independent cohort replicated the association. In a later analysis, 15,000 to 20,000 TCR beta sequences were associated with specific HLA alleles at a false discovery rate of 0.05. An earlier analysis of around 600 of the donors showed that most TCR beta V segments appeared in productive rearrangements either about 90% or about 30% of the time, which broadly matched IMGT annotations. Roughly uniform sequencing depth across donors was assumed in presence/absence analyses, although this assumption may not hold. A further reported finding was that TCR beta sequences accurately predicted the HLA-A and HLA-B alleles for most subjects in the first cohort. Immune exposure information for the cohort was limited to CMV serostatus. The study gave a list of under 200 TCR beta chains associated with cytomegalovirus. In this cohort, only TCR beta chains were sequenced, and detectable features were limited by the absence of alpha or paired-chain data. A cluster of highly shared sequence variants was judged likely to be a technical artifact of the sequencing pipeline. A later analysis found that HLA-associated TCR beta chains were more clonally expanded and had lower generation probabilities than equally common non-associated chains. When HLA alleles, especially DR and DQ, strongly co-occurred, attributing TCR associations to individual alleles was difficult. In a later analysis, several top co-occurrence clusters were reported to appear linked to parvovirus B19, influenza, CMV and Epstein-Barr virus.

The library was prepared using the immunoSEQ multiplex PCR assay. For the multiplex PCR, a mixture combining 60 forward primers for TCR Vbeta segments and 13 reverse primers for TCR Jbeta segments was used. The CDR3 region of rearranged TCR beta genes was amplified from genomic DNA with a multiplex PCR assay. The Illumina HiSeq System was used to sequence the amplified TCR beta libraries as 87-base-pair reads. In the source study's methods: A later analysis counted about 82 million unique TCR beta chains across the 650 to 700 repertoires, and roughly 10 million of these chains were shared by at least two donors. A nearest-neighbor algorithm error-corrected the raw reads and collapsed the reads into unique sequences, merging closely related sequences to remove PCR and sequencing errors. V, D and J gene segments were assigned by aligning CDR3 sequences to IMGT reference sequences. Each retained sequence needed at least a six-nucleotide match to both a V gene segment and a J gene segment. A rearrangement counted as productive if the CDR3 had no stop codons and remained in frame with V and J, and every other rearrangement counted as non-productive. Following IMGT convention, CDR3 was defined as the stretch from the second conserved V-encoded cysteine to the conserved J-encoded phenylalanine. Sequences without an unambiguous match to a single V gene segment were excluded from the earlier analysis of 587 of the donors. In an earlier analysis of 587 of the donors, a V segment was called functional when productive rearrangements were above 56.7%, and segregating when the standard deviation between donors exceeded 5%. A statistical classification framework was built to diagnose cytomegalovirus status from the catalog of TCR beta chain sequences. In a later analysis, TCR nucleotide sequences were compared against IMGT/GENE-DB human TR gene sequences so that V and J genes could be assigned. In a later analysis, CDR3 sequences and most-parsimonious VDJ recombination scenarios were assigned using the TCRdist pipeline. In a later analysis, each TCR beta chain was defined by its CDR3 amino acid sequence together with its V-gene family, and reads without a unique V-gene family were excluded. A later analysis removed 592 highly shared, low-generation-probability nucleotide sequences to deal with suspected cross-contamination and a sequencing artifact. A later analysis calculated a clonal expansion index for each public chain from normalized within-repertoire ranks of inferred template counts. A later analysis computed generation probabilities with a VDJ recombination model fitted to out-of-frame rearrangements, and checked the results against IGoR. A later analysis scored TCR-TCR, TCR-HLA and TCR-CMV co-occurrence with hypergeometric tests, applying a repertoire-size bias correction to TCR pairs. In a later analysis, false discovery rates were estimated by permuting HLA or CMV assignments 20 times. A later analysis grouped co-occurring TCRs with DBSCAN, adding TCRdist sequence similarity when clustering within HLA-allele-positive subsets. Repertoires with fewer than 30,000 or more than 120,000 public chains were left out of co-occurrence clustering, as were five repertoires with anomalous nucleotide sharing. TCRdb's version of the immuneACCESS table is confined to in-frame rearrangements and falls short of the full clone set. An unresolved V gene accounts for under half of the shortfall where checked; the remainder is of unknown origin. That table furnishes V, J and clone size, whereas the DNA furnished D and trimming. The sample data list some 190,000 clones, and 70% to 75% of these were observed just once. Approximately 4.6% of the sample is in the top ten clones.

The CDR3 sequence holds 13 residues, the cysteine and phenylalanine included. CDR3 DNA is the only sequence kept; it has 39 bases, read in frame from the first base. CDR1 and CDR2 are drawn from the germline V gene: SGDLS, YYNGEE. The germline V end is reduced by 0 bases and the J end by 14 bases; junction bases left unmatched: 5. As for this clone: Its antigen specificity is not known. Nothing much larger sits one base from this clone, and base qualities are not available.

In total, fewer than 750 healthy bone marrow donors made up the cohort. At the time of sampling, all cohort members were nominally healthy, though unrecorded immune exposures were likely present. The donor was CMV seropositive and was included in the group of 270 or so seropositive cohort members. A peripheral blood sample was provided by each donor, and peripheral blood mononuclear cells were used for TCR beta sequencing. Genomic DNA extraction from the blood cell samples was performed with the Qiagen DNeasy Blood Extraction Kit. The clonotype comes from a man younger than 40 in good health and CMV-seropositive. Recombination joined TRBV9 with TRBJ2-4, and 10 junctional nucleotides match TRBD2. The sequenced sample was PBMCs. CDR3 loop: CASSVGTSGNKYF. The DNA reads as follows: TGTGCCAGCAGCGTAGGGACTAGCGGAAACAAGTACTTC.